The T cell receptor (beta chain) under discussion was sequenced for a study of T cells in women clearing cervical HPV infection (dated by TCRdb to between 2018 and 2020). Study-wide context: The cases were approximately 25 women with histologically confirmed HPV16-related CIN3 or worse, and 2 of these cases were invasive cancers. As quality controls, five blinded duplicates were added to each group, bringing the total to about 60 samples made up of some 50 participants and some ten replicates. This exploratory proof-of-principle case-control study, nested within the Guanacaste HPV Natural History Study in Costa Rica, compared TCR repertoires among women with different cervical HPV16 outcomes. HLA typing was available for only a few women, so HLA type could not be excluded as a confounder. Cases were matched to controls by age within five years and by the year the sample was collected. Controls were some 26 women whose single incident HPV16 infection cleared within 12 months without precancer or cancer developing. Median age was about 35 years in cases versus roughly 37 in controls, and baseline characteristics did not differ significantly. Blood from cases was drawn at the visit where the lesion was first identified, while blood from controls was drawn once the infection was no longer detected. In the parent cohort, around 10,000 women aged 18 or older were enrolled in Guanacaste, Costa Rica, during about 1993 to 1994 and then followed for approximately seven years. Among cases, blood sampling occurred a median of 149 days after lesion detection, with an interquartile range of about 85 to 210 days.

TCR beta CDR3 regions were amplified by multiplex PCR from an average of roughly 1.1 ug genomic DNA per sample using the immunoSEQ assay. To correct primer bias, the assay used a complete synthetic TCR repertoire to set an amplification baseline. The amplicons were sequenced on the Illumina platform. As for how the authors treated the data: Sequence errors were corrected by clustering with frequency ratios and a modified nearest-neighbor algorithm, and the sequences were then analyzed in the immunoSEQ Analyzer using IMGT gene definitions. TCR richness and evenness were averaged over 20 rarefaction repeats at each rarefaction depth, excluding samples with fewer sequences than the depth. Wilcoxon rank sum tests with FDR correction were used to compare relative abundances of V, D and J genes between the groups. An intraclass correlation of around 96% for TCR richness and an average of roughly 80% across 66 gene segments were obtained from the blinded duplicates. TCRdb holds this immuneACCESS table with in-frame rearrangements only. Some clones are missing; in checked studies, unresolved V genes explain under half, and the rest has no known cause. That table gives V, J and clone size, and the DNA gave D and trimming. This sample's records show approximately 9,200 clones. The top ten clones comprise around 8.2% of the sample.

Results the study describes overall, beyond this receptor: Across sequencing depths, CIN3+ cases showed significantly higher TCR repertoire richness than controls, but evenness did not differ between the groups. Lower TRBV6-7 relative abundance was observed in cases than in controls (around 0.1% versus 0.15%; Bonferroni P = 0.0008). By combining richness with V gene abundances, random forest classifiers separated cases from controls with an estimated AUC of about 0.86. Because the number of T cells in each sample was unknown, differences in richness could reflect differing T-cell content rather than repertoire biology. Because of the cross-sectional design, the study could not determine whether the associations came before infection or resulted from infection, and neither effector/memory subsets nor HPV-specific T cells were isolated.

Every participant had a single incident cervical HPV16 infection, and women with prevalent HPV16 infections were excluded. Cervical HPV DNA was detected by MY09/MY11 PCR, and genotyping was performed by dot-blot hybridization. Approximately 15 mL of heparinized blood was centrifuged, after which the buffy coat was aliquoted, frozen at -30 degrees C, and then stored at -80 degrees C. QIAGEN kits were used to extract genomic DNA from the buffy coat specimens. Concerning this clone: Its specific antigen is unknown. The read terminates 3 residues ahead of where the CDR3 ends, so the germline J gene completes it.

A distance of 10 bases separates the germline ends of V and J, which lose 1 base and 0 bases respectively. Reading from cysteine to phenylalanine, the CDR3 counts 15 amino acids. Shown are 36 bases from within the CDR3, in frame from base 1. In the germline V gene, CDR1 corresponds to SGHAT and CDR2 to FQNNGV. The V and J segments used are TRBV11-2 and TRBJ2-7; no D gene is confidently identified. Sequenced sample: blood buffy coat. The sequence came from a woman aged 18-69 years with a cervical HPV16 infection that either progressed to CIN3+ or cleared (not recorded which). The CDR3 loop reads CASSLGAVSSYEQYF. Incomplete CDR3 DNA: TGTGCCAGCAGCTTAGGCGCGGTAAGCTCCTACGAG.